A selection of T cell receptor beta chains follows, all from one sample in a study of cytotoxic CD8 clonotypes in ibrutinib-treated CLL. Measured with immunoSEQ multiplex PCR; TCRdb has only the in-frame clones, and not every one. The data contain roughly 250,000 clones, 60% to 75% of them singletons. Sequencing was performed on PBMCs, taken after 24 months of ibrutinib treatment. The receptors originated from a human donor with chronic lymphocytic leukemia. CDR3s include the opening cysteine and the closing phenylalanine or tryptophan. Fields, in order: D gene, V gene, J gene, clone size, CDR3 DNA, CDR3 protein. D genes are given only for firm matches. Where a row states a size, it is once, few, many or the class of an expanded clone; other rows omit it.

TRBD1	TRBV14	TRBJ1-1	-	TGTGCCAGCAGCCCTACAGGGGTTCTGGGAACTGAAGCTTTCTTT	CASSPTGVLGTEAFF
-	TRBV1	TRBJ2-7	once	TGCACCAGCAGCCAAGAGTCGCTAGCGGCCGCCTACGAGCAGTACTTC	CTSSQESLAAAYEQYF
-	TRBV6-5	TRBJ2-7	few	TGTGCCAGCAGTTACCAGGGCGGAAACGAGCAGTACTTC	CASSYQGGNEQYF
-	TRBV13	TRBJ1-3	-	TGTGCCAGCAGCTTAGTATTGAGGGGCTCTGGAAACACCATATATTTT	CASSLVLRGSGNTIYF
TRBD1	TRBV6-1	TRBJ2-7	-	TGTGCCAGCAGCCGACAGGGGATGGGGCAGTACTTC	CASSRQGMGQYF
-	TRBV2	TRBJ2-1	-	TGTGCCAGGGGGGACAATGAGCAGTTCTTC	CARGDNEQFF
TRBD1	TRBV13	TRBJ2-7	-	TGTGCCAGCAGCTCCGGGACAGTTCCCTACGAGCAGTACTTC	CASSSGTVPYEQYF
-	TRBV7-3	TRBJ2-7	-	TGTGCCAGCAGCCCCCTCGGGGACCCCTACGAGCAGTACTTC	CASSPLGDPYEQYF
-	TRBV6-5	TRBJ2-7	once	TGTGCCAGCCGCTACAGGACCTCCTCCTACGAGCAGTACTTC	CASRYRTSSYEQYF
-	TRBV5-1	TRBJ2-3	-	TGCGCCAGCAGCTTGATAACAGATACGCAGTATTTT	CASSLITDTQYF
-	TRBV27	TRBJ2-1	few	TGTGCCAGCAGTTTTGGAGGACAGTACTACAATGAGCAGTTCTTC	CASSFGGQYYNEQFF
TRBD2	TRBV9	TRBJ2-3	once	TGTGCCAGCAGTTTAGCGGGAGCCACCACAGATACGCAGTATTTT	CASSLAGATTDTQYF
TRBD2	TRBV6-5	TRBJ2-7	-	TGTGCCAGCAGTTACTCTAGCGGGGGCCTTTACGAGCAGTACTTC	CASSYSSGGLYEQYF
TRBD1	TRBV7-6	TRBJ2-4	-	TGTGCCAGCAGCTTAGGACAGGGTGGAAACATTCAGTACTTC	CASSLGQGGNIQYF
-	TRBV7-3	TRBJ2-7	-	TGTGCCAGCAGCTCCGGGACCTACGAGCAGTACTTC	CASSSGTYEQYF
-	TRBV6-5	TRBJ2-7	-	TGTGCCAGCAGTTACTCTTGGGCTGCGGGCTACGAGCAGTACTTC	CASSYSWAAGYEQYF
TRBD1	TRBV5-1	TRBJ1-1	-	TGCGCCAGCAGCTTTACCTCCGGGACAGGGGAGAACACTGAAGCTTTCTTT	CASSFTSGTGENTEAFF
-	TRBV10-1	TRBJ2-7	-	TGCGCCAGCAGTGAGTCGGCGGTCTACGAGCAGTACTTC	CASSESAVYEQYF
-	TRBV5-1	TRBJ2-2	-	TGCGCCAGCACCGGCTCAGCGGACGCGAACACCGGGGAGCTGTTTTTT	CASTGSADANTGELFF
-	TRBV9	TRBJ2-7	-	TGTGCCAGCAGCCCAGAGAGGACAATCGACGAGCAGTACTTC	CASSPERTIDEQYF
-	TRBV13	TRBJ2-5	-	TGTGCCAGCAGCCTGAGAGTTCAAGAGACCCAGTACTTC	CASSLRVQETQYF
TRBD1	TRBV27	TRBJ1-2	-	TGTGCCAGCAGTTTTTACCCAGGGGGAACTACTAACTATGGCTACACCTTC	CASSFYPGGTTNYGYTF
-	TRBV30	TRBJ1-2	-	TGTGCCTGGACCCAGGGACCTGCGAGTGGCTACACCTTC	CAWTQGPASGYTF
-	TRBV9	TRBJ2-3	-	TGTGCCAGCAGCGTAGAGGATCCCTATACGCAGTATTTT	CASSVEDPYTQYF
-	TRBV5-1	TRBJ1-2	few	TGCGCCAGCAGCAAACAGGAGCACTATGGCTACACCTTC	CASSKQEHYGYTF
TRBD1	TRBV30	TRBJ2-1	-	TGTGCCTGGGTAGCCGGGACAGGGGGCGGTGAGCAGTTCTTC	CAWVAGTGGGEQFF
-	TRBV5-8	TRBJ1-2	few	TGTGCCAGCAGCTTCGGGCTGGGGGTTCTTCATGGCTACACCTTC	CASSFGLGVLHGYTF
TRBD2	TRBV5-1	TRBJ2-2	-	TGCGCCAGCAACCCGAAGGGCGGGAGTACCGGGGAGCTGTTTTTT	CASNPKGGSTGELFF
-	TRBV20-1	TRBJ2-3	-	TGCAGTGCAACGACAGGAGATACGCAGTATTTT	CSATTGDTQYF